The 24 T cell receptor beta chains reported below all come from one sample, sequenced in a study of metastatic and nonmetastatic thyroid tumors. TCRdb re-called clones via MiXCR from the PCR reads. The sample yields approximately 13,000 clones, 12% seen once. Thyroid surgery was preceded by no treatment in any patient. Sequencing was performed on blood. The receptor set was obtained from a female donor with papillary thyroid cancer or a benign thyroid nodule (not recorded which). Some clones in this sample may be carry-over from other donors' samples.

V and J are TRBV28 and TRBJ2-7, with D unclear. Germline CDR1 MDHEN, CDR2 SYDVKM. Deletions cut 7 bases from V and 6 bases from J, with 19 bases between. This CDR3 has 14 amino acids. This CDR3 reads CASNIRRAGSEQYF. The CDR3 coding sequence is TGTGCCAGCAATATAAGGAGAGCCGGGTCCGAGCAGTACTTC.

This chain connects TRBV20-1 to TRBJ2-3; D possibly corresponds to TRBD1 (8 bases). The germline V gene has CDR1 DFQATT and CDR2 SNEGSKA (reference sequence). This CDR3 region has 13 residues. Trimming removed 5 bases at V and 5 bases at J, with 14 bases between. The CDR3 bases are TGCAGTGCTGAAGCGGGGACAGGAGATACGCAGTATTTT. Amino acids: CSAEAGTGDTQYF.

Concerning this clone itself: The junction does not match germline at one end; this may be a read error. Written as DNA, the CDR3 is TGTGCCAGCCTTAATCAGTGTTCCTATGAACAGTTCTTC. Amino acid sequence: CASLNQCSYEQFF. The rearrangement links TRBV19 to TRBJ2-1; the D is unclear. Germline V gives CDR1 LNHDA, CDR2 SQIVND (reference sequence). This CDR3 spans 13 amino acids.

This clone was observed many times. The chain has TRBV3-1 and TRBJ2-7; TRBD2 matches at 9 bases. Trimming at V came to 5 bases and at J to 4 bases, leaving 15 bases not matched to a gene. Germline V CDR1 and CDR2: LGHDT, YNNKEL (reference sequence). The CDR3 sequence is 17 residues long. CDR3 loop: CASSGGTLAGVFYEQYF. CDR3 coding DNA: TGTGCCAGCAGCGGAGGGACCTTAGCGGGGGTGTTTTACGAGCAGTACTTC.

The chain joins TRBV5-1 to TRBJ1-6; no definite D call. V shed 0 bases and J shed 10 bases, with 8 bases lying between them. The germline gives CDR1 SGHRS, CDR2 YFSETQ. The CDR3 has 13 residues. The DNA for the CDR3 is TGCGCCAGCAGCTTGGCCGCACTATCACCCCTCCACTTT. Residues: CASSLAALSPLHF. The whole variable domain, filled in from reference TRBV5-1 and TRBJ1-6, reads KAGVTQTPRYLIKTRGQQVTLSCSPISGHRSVSWYQQTPGQGLQFLFEYFSETQRNKGNFPGRFSGRQFSNSRSEMNVSTLELGDSALYLCASSLAALSPLHFGNGTRLTVT.

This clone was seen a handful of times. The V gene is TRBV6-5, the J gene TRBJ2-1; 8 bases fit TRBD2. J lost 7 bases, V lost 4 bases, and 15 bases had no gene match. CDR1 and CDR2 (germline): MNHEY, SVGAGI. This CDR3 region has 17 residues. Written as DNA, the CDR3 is TGTGCCAGCAGTTCCCCCTTGAGAGGCGGGGGGTTTAATGAGCAGTTCTTC. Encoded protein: CASSSPLRGGGFNEQFF.

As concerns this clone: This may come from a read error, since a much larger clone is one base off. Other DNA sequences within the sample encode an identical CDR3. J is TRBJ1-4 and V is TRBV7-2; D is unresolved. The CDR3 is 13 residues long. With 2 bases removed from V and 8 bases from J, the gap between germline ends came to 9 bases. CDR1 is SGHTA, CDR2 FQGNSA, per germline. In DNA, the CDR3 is TGTGCCAGCAGCTTATCGGTCGGGGAAAAACTGTTTTTT. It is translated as CASSLSVGEKLFF.

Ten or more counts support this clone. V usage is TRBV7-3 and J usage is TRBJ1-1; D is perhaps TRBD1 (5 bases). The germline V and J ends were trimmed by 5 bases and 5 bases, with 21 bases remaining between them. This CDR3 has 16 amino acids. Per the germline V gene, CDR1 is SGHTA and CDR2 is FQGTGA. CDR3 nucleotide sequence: TGTGCCAGCAGCCTAGCCGCGTGGGCCAAGGGGACTGAAGCTTTCTTT. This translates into CASSLAAWAKGTEAFF.

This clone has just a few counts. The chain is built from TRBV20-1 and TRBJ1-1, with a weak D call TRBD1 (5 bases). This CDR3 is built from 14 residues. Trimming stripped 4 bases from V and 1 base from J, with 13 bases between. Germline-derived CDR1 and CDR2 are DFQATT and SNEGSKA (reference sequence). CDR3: CSATLIQGNTEAFF. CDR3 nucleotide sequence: TGCAGTGCTACCTTGATTCAGGGGAACACTGAAGCTTTCTTT.

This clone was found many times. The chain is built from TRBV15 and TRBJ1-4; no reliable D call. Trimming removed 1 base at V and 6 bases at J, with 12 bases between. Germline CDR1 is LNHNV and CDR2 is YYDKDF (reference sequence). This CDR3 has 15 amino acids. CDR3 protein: CATSRARGSDEKLFF. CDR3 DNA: TGTGCCACCAGCAGAGCCCGGGGTTCTGATGAAAAACTGTTTTTT.

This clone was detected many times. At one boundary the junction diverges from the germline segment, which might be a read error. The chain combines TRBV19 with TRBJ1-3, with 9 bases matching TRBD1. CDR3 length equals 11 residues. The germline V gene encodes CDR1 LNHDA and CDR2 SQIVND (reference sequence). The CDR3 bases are TGTGCCAGTAGTATAGGTTGGGACAGGGCTTTT. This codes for CASSIGWDRAF.

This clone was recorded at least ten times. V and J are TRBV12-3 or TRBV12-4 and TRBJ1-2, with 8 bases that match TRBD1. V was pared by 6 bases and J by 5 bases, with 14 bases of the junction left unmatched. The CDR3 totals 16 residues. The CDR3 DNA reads TGTGCCAGCAGACCTCCCCAGGGGGCTCTGTTTTATGGCTACACCTTC. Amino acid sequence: CASRPPQGALFYGYTF.

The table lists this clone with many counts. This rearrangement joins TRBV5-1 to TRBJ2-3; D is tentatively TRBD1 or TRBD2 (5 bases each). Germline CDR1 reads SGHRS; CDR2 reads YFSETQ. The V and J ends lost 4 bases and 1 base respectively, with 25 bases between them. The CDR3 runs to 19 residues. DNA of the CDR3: TGCGCCAGCAGCCCAATGAGTGTAAGGGGCGGGCACGGCACAGATACGCAGTATTTT. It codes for CASSPMSVRGGHGTDTQYF.

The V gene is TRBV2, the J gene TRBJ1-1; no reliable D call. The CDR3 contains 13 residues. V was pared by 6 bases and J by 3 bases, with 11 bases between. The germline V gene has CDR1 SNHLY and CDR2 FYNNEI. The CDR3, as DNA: TGTGCCAGCAGCGCCCTCTCTCACACTGAAGCTTTCTTT. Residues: CASSALSHTEAFF.

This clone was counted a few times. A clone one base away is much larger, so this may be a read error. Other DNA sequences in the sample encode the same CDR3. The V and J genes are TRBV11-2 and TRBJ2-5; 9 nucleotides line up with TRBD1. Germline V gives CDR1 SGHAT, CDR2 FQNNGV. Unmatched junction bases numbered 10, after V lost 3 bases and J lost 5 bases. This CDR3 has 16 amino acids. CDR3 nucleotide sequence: TGTGCCAGCAGCTTGGCGGGTGGGACAGGGTTCGAGACCCAGTACTTC. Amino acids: CASSLAGGTGFETQYF.

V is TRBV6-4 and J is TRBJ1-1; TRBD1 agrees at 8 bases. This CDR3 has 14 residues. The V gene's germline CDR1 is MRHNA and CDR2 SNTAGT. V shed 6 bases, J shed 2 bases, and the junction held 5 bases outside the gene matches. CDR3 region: CASRVGQENTEAFF. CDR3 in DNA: TGTGCCAGCAGAGTGGGACAGGAAAACACTGAAGCTTTCTTT.

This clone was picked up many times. As DNA, the CDR3 is TGTGCCAGCAGCCCACGTGGGTACAATGAGCAGTTCTTC. Protein product: CASSPRGYNEQFF. The genes are TRBV7-8 and TRBJ2-1; D is uncertain. Germline-derived CDR1 and CDR2 are SGHVS and FQNEAQ. Trimming took off 5 bases at V and 4 bases at J, with 9 bases between the two ends. There are 13 residues in the CDR3.

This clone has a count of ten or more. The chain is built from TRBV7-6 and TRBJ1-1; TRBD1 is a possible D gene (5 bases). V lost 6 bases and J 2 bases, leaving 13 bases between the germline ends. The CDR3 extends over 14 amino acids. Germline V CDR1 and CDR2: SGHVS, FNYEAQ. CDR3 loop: CASSLQTGNTEAFF. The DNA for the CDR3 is TGTGCCAGCAGTTTACAAACAGGAAACACTGAAGCTTTCTTT.

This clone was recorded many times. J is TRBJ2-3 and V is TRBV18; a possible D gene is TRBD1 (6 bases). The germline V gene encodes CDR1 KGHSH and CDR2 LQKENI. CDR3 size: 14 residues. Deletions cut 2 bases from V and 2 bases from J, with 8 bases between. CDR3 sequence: CASSPSGDTDTQYF. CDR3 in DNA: TGTGCCAGCTCACCATCAGGGGACACAGATACGCAGTATTTT.

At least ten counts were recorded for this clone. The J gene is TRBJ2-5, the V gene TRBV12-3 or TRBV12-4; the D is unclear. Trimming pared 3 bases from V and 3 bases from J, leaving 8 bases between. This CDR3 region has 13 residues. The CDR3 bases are TGTGCCAGCAGTTTCTACGGAAAAGAGACCCAGTACTTC. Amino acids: CASSFYGKETQYF.

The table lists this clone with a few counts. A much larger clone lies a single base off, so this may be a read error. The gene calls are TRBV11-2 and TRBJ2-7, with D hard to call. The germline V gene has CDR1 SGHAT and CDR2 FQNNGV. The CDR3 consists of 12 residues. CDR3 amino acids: CVSSLVTDEQYF. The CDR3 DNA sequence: TGTGTCAGCAGCTTAGTAACGGACGAGCAGTACTTC. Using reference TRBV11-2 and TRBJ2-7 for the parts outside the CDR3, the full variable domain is EAGVAQSPRYKIIEKRQSVAFWCNPISGHATLYWYQQILGQGPKLLIQFQNNGVVDDSQLPKDRFSAERLKGVDSTLKIQPAKLEDSAVYLCVSSLVTDEQYFGPGTRLTVT.

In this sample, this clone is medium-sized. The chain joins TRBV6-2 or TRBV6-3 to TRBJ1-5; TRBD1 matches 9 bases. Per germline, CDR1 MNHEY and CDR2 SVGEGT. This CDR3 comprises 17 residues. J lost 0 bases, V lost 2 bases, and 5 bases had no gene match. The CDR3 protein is CASSYIGTGYSNQPQHF. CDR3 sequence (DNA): TGTGCCAGCAGTTACATTGGGACAGGGTATAGCAATCAGCCCCAGCATTTT.

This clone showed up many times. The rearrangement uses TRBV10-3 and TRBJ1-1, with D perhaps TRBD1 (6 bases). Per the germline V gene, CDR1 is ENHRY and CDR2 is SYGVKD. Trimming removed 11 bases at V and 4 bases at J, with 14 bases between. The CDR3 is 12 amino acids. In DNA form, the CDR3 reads TGTGCCTCCCGGACAGCGGGCACTGAAGCTTTCTTT. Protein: CASRTAGTEAFF.

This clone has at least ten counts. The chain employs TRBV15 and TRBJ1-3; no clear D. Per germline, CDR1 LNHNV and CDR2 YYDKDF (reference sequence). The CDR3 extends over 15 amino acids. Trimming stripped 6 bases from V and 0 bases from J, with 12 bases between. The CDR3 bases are TGTGCCACCAGACCCCCCGCCGACTCTGGAAACACCATATATTTT. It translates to CATRPPADSGNTIYF.